The 10 T cell receptor beta chains presented below share a single source sample, sequenced in a study of CD8 T cells in ankylosing spondylitis (dated by TCRdb to 2015 to 2018). The library was made by 5' RACE. The sample was run on an Illumina HiSeq 2500. Starting from the raw public reads, TCRdb applied fastp trimming at Q25, assembled clones with MiXCR and retained in-frame beta chains. Every entry covers one CDR3 protein and lists the most common genes and DNA from its rows. This sample gives 100,000 to 150,000 distinct CDR3 sequences in total; over 6% of them show up just once. 9% to 15% of the sample belongs to the ten largest clones. Sequences were obtained from blood, either unsorted or a sorted T cell fraction (not recorded which). All receptors derive from a male donor with ankylosing spondylitis or in good health (not recorded which).

This clonotype was seen repeatedly, ten times or more. V and J are TRBV5-6 and TRBJ1-4; 9 bases align to TRBD1. The V and J ends lost 3 bases and 6 bases, in that order; junction bases with no gene match: 9. Germline CDR1 SGHDT, CDR2 YYEEEE. The CDR3 is made up of 16 amino acids. The CDR3 loop reads CASSSATGGSDEKLFF. As DNA, the CDR3 is TGTGCCAGCAGCTCGGCAACAGGGGGCAGCGATGAAAAACTGTTTTTT.

This rearrangement joins TRBV7-8 to TRBJ1-1; D remains unclear. From germline, CDR1 is SGHVS and CDR2 FQNEAQ. V was trimmed by 5 bases and J by 6 bases, leaving 13 bases between them. The CDR3 contains 13 residues. The CDR3 region is CASSGVRGPEAFF. In DNA, the CDR3 is TGTGCCAGCAGCGGGGTTCGAGGACCTGAAGCTTTCTTT.

At least ten counts were recorded for this clonotype. The rearrangement uses TRBV5-1 and TRBJ2-1, with 9 bases fitting TRBD2. This CDR3 contains 16 residues. Per germline, CDR1 SGHRS and CDR2 YFSETQ. V was clipped by 3 bases and J by 5 bases; unmatched bases: 9. CDR3 DNA sequence: TGCGCCAGCAGCTGGTCCGGAGCGGGGGGTAACAATGAGCAGTTCTTC. It is translated as CASSWSGAGGNNEQFF.

This clonotype showed up many times. The chain recombines TRBV12-3 or TRBV12-4 with TRBJ2-1, with D possibly matching TRBD1 (6 bases). The CDR3 loop spans 13 amino acids. The germline V and J ends were trimmed by 6 bases and 6 bases, with 12 bases remaining between them. CDR3 bases: TGTGCCAGCAGGACGACAGGAGGCAATGAGCAGTTCTTC. Its protein product is CASRTTGGNEQFF.

Many counts were recorded for this clonotype. The rearrangement uses TRBV12-3 or TRBV12-4 and TRBJ1-2; D is possibly TRBD1 (6 bases). The CDR3 consists of 16 residues. Trimming took 5 bases from V and 7 from J, leaving 23 bases between them. In nucleotides, the CDR3 is TGTGCCAGCAGTCCATCCCCCGGTGGAGGGGGGTTTGGCTACACCTTC. This sequence encodes CASSPSPGGGGFGYTF.

This chain uses TRBV20-1 with TRBJ2-3, with 9 bases lining up with TRBD2. From germline, CDR1 is DFQATT and CDR2 SNEGSKA (reference sequence). The CDR3 is made up of 15 amino acids. The V gene end was trimmed by 0 bases and the J gene end by 4 bases; junction bases not matched to a gene: 5. CDR3 residues: CSARDTSGRPDTQYF. The CDR3, as DNA: TGCAGTGCTAGAGATACCAGCGGGAGGCCAGATACGCAGTATTTT.

At least ten counts were recorded for this clonotype. V usage is TRBV5-1 and J usage is TRBJ1-5, with 9 nucleotides matching TRBD1. The CDR3 is 15 amino acids. Germline V gene sequence: CDR1 SGHRS, CDR2 YFSETQ. The V and J ends lost 4 bases and 3 bases, in that order; junction bases with no gene match: 5. CDR3 nucleotides: TGCGCCAGCAGCCCCGGGACAGGGAACAATCAGCCCCAGCATTTT. It codes for CASSPGTGNNQPQHF. Combining the CDR3 with reference TRBV5-1 and TRBJ1-5 gives the whole variable domain KAGVTQTPRYLIKTRGQQVTLSCSPISGHRSVSWYQQTPGQGLQFLFEYFSETQRNKGNFPGRFSGRQFSNSRSEMNVSTLELGDSALYLCASSPGTGNNQPQHFGDGTRLSIL.

This clonotype was found many times. This chain links TRBV5-1 with TRBJ1-4, with 9 positions matching TRBD1. Trimming cost V 0 bases and J 8 bases; bases outside gene matches: 8. The germline V gene has CDR1 SGHRS and CDR2 YFSETQ. The CDR3 has 16 amino acids. CDR3 sequence: CASSLGAGTGFEKLFF. Written as DNA, the CDR3 is TGCGCCAGCAGCTTGGGGGCCGGGACAGGGTTCGAAAAACTGTTTTTT.

This clonotype was recorded at least ten times. The V and J genes are TRBV20-1 and TRBJ2-5; 7 positions match TRBD2. Germline V gives CDR1 DFQATT, CDR2 SNEGSKA (reference sequence). Trimming cost V 0 bases and J 3 bases; bases outside gene matches: 7. There are 15 residues in the CDR3. CDR3 sequence (DNA): TGCAGTGCTAGAGATCTAGCGGATCAGAAAGAGACCCAGTACTTC. It is translated as CSARDLADQKETQYF.

This clonotype showed up many times. The V call is TRBV4-2, the J call TRBJ1-3, with D possibly TRBD1 on 5 matching bases. The CDR3 extends over 15 amino acids. The germline V gene has CDR1 LGHNA and CDR2 YNFKEQ. Trimming removed 4 bases at V and 3 bases at J, with 13 bases between. CDR3 loop: CASSPFVTDGNTIYF. The CDR3 region has the DNA TGTGCCAGCAGCCCGTTTGTGACAGATGGAAACACCATATATTTT.